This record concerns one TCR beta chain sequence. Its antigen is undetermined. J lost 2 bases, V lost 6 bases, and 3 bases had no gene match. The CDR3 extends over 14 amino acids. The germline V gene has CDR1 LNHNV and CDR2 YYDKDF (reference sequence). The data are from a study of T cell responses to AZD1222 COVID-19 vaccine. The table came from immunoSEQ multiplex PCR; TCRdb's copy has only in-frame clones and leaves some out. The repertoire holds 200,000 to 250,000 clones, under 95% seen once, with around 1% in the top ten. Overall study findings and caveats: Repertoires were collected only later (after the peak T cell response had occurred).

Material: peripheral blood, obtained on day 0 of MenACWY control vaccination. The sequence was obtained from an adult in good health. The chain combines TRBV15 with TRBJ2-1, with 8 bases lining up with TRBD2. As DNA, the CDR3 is TGTGCCACCAGTAAAGCGGGGGCCTACAATGAGCAGTTCTTC. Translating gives CATSKAGAYNEQFF.